This TCR beta chain came from a study of radiotherapy plus CTLA-4 blockade in lung cancer. Across the study: There were objective responses in roughly a sixth of patients, and roughly 32% had disease control.

Libraries were prepared by immunoSEQ multiplex PCR; TCRdb keeps only in-frame clonotypes and omits some of them. Of some 64,000 clones in the sample, approximately 76% are singletons; the top ten hold about 16%. General study findings and limits: The best predictor of response was reported to be early blood T cell clone dynamics, with interferon-beta. In blood, TCR clones derived from the tumor expanded after radiotherapy plus ipilimumab.

CDR3 size: 12 residues. CDR1 is SGHNT and CDR2 is YYREEE in the germline V gene (reference sequence). The V and J ends lost 4 bases and 16 bases respectively, with 18 bases between them. As to this clone: Its antigen is currently unknown.

The V call is TRBV5-4, the J call TRBJ2-1, with D perhaps TRBD2 (6 bases). The sequence was collected from a human donor with non-small cell lung cancer whose response to radiotherapy plus ipilimumab could not be evaluated. Some clones in this sample may be carry-over from other donors' samples. This sample comprised peripheral blood, obtained from a patient treated with radiotherapy plus ipilimumab. The CDR3 sequence is CASSRDRDFSFF. In DNA form, the CDR3 reads TGTGCCAGCAGCCGAGACCGGGACTTTTCCTTCTTC.